This T cell receptor (beta chain) appears in the sequencing data of a study of blood T cell repertoires in COVID-19. The overall study: Acute and convalescent COVID-19 specimens originated in the United States, Italy and Spain. PBMCs, B-cell-depleted T cells, or T cells provided the cDNA or gDNA that made up the material.

There are 14 residues in the CDR3. In germline, CDR1 is LNHDA, CDR2 SQIVND (reference sequence). V gave up 3 bases and J gave up 6 bases, with 14 bases separating them. Authors' processing steps: Amplification from reference gene primers served as the basis for estimated nucleated cell counts. Using immunoSEQ multiplex PCR, the repertoire was profiled, and TCRdb retains in-frame clones only, with some absent. The V and J calls and clone size come from that table; D and trimming were worked out from the DNA. Of fewer than 150,000 clones detected, roughly 72% appear once; the ten largest clones hold 10% to 14%.

Sample: peripheral blood. The clonotype originates from a human donor in a cohort sampled during active COVID-19. The J gene is TRBJ1-2, the V gene TRBV19; no clear D. The CDR3 DNA is TGTGCCAGTAGTATCCTTAACCAACGCGATGGCTACACCTTC. It encodes CASSILNQRDGYTF.